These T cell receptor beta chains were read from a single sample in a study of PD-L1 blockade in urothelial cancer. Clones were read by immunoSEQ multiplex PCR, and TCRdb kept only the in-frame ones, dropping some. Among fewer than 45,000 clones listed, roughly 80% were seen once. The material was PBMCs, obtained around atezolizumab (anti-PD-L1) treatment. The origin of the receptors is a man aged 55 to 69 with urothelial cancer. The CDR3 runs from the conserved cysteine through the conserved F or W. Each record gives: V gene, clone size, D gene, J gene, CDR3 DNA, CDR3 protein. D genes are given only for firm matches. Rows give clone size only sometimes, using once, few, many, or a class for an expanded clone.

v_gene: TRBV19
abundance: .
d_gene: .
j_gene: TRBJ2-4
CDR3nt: TGTGCCAGTCAGGCCGCGACTAGTGGTGTTATAGACATTCAGTACTTC
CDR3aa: CASQAATSGVIDIQYF

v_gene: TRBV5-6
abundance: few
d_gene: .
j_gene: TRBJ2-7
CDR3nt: TGTGCCAGCAGCTTGGCCGAGGGAGCGCGGCAGTACTTC
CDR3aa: CASSLAEGARQYF

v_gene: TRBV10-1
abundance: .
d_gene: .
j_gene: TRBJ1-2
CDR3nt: TGCGCCAGCAGTGAGTCGATTAATGCAGGAAAAAACTATGGCTACACCTTC
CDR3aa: CASSESINAGKNYGYTF

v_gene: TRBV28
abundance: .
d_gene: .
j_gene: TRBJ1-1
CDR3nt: TGTGCCAGCAGTTTGGACAGCAAGGAAGCTTTCTTT
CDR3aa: CASSLDSKEAFF

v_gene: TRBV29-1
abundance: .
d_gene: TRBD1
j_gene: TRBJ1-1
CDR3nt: TGCAGCGTTTCGGACAGGGCTATAATGAACACTGAAGCTTTCTTT
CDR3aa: CSVSDRAIMNTEAFF

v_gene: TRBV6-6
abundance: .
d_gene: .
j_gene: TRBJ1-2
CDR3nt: TGTGCCAGCCGTTACCAGGAGGGTAACTATGGCTACACCTTC
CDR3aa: CASRYQEGNYGYTF

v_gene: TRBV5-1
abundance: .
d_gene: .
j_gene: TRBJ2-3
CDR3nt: TGCGCCAGCAGCTCACGGACAGTCGGGACAGATACGCAGTATTTT
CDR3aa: CASSSRTVGTDTQYF

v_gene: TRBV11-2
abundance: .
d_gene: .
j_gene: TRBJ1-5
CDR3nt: TGTGCCAGCAGCCGAGGAATAGGTGGCAATCAGCCCCAGCATTTT
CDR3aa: CASSRGIGGNQPQHF

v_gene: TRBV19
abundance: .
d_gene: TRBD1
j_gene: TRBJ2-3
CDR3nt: TGTGCCACCCAGTCGGGACAGGGAGATTATACGCAGTATTTT
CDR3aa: CATQSGQGDYTQYF

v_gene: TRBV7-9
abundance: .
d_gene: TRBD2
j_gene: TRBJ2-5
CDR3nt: TGTGCCAGCAGCTTAGGACTAGCGGGGTTGGAGACCCAGTACTTC
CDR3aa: CASSLGLAGLETQYF

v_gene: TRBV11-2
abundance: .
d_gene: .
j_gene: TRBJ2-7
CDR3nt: TGTGCCATCGGGTCCGCGGGGCAGTACTTC
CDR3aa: CAIGSAGQYF

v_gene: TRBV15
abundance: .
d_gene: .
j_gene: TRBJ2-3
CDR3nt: TGTGCCACCAGCAGAGAGGGACTGACAGATACGCAGTATTTT
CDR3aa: CATSREGLTDTQYF

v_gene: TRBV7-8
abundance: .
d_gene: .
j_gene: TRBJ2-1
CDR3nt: TGTGCCAGCAGCGTAAGCAGGGTCGGCTCCTACAATGAGCAGTTCTTC
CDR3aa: CASSVSRVGSYNEQFF

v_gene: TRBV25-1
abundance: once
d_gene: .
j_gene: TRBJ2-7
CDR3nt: TGTGCCAGCTCTGCAAACGACAAGAGCTCCTACGAGCAGTACTTC
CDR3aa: CASSANDKSSYEQYF

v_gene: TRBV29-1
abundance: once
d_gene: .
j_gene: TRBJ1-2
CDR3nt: TGCAGCGTTGAAGATACCCCCGGTGCAAACTATGGCTACACCTTC
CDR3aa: CSVEDTPGANYGYTF

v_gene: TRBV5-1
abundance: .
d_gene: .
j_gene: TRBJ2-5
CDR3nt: TGCGCCAGCAGCTTGGGATTAGGCGGCGGACACGGGACCCAGTACTTC
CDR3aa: CASSLGLGGGHGTQYF

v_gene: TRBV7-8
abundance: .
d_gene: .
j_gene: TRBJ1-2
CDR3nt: TGTGCCAGCAGCTTTAGCGGGGTCGACTATGGCTACACCTTC
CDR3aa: CASSFSGVDYGYTF

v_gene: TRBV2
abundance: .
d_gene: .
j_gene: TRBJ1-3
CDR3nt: TGTGCCAGCAGCCTGGACGGGGGCTCTGGAAACACCATATATTTT
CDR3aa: CASSLDGGSGNTIYF

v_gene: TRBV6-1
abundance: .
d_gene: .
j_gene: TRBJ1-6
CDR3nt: TGTGCCAGCAGTGAATTAGGAGGTTCACCCCTCCACTTT
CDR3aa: CASSELGGSPLHF

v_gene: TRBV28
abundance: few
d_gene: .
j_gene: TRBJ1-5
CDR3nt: TGTGCCAGCGCCTGGGAGGTAAATCAGCCCCAGCATTTT
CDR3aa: CASAWEVNQPQHF

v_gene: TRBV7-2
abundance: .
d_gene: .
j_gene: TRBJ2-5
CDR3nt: TGTGCCAGCAGCCGCGGTGGGGCTGGGGAGACCCAGTACTTC
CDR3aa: CASSRGGAGETQYF

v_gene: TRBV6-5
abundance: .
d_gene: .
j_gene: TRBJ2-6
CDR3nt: TGTGCCAGCAGTGCAGGGGCTGGGGCCAACGTCCTGACTTTC
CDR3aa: CASSAGAGANVLTF

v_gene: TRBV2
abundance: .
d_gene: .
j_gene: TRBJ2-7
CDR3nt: TGTGCCAGCAGTGATAACGGTGGCGAGCAGTACTTC
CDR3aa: CASSDNGGEQYF

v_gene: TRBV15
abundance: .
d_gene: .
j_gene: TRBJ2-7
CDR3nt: TGTGCCACCAGCAGAGTCGGACAGGAGCAGTACTTC
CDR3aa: CATSRVGQEQYF

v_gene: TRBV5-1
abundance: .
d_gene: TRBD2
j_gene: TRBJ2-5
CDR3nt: TGCGCCAGCAGCTTGCTAGCGGGAAACCAAGAGACCCAGTACTTC
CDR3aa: CASSLLAGNQETQYF

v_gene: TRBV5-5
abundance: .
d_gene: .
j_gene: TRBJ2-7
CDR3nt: TGTGCCAGCAGCTTGGTTCAGTATCAATACGAGCAGTACTTC
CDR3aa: CASSLVQYQYEQYF

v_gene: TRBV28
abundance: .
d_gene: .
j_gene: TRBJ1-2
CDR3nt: TGTGCCAGCAGTCTCGTCACAGGGTTAGATAACTATGGCTACACCTTC
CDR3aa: CASSLVTGLDNYGYTF

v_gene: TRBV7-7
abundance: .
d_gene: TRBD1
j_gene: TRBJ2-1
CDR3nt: TGTGCCAGCAGCGATGGACAGGGAAACTACAATGAGCAGTTCTTC
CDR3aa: CASSDGQGNYNEQFF

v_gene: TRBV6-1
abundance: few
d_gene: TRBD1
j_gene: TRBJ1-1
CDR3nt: TGTGCCAGCAGCCGACAGGGCCCTGAAGCTTTCTTT
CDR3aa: CASSRQGPEAFF

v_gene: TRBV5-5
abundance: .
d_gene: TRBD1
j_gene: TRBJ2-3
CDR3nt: TGTGCCAGCAGCACAGGGACAGATAGCACAGATACGCAGTATTTT
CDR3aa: CASSTGTDSTDTQYF

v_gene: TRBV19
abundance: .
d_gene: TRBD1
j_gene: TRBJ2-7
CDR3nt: TGTGCCAGTAGCACGGGACAGCTTAGCTACGAGCAGTACTTC
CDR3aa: CASSTGQLSYEQYF